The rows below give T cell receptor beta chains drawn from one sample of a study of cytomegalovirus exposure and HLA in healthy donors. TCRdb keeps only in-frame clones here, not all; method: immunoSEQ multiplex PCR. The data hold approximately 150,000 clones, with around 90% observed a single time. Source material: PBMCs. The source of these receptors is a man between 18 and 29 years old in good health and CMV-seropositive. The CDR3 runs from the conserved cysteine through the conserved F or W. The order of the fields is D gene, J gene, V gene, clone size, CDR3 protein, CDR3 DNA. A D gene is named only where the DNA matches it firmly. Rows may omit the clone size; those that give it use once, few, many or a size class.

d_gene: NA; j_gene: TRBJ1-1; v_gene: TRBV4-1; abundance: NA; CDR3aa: CASSQVGAEAFF; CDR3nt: TGCGCCAGCAGCCAAGTAGGGGCTGAAGCTTTCTTT
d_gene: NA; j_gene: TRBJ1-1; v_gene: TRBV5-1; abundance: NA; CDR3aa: CASSFNEGFEAFF; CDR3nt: TGCGCCAGCAGCTTTAATGAGGGCTTCGAAGCTTTCTTT
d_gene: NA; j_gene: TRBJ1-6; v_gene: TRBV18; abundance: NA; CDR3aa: CASSPADRLIDSPLHF; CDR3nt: TGTGCCAGCTCACCAGCGGACAGACTAATCGATTCACCCCTCCACTTT
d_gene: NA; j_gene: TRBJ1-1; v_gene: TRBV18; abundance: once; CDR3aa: CASSPNPGQVMRTRGGRGAFF; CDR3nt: TGTGCCAGCTCACCGAATCCTGGACAAGTGATGAGGACGCGGGGGGGGCGTGGAGCTTTCTTT
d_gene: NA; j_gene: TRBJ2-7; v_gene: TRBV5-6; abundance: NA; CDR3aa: CASSLPTGYSYEQYF; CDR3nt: TGTGCCAGCAGCTTGCCCACAGGGTACTCCTACGAGCAGTACTTC
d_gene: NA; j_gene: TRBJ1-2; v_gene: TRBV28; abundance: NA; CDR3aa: CASSLLQGANYGYTF; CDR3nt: TGTGCCAGCAGTCTCCTACAGGGTGCTAACTATGGCTACACCTTC
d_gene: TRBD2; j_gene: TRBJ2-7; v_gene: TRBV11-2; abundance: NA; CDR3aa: CASSNGTSWEQYF; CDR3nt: TGTGCCAGCAGCAACGGGACTAGCTGGGAGCAGTACTTC
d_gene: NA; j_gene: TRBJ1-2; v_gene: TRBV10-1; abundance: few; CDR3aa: CASSEEGTNYGYTF; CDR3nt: TGCGCCAGCAGTGAGGAGGGAACCAACTATGGCTACACCTTC
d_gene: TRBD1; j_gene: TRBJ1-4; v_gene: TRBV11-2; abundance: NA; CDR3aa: CASSPDRAEKLFF; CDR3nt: TGTGCCAGCAGCCCGGACAGGGCTGAAAAACTGTTTTTT
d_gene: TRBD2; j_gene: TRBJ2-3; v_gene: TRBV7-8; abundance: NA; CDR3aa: CASSLLAGGLTQYF; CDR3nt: TGTGCCAGCAGCTTACTAGCGGGGGGGCTCACGCAGTATTTT
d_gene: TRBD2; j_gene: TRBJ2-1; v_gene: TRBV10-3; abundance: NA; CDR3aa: CAISGAGGAREQFF; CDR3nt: TGTGCCATCAGTGGGGCGGGAGGGGCCAGGGAGCAGTTCTTC
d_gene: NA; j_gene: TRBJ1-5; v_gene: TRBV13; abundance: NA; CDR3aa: CASSLGIYQPQHF; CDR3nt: TGTGCCAGCAGCTTAGGTATATATCAGCCCCAGCATTTT
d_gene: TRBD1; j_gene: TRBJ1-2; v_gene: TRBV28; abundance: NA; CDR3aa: CASSSQGGPRYGYTF; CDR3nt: TGTGCCAGCAGTTCACAGGGGGGCCCCCGGTATGGCTACACCTTC
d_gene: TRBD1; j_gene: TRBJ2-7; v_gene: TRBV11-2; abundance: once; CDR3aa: CASSLVGQGYEQYF; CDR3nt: TGTGCCAGCAGCTTAGTGGGACAGGGGTACGAGCAGTACTTC
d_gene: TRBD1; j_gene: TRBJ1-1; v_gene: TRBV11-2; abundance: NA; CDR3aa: CASGPRQGNTEAFF; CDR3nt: TGTGCCAGCGGTCCGAGACAGGGTAACACTGAAGCTTTCTTT
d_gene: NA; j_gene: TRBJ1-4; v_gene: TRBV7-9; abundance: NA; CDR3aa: CASSSDEKLFF; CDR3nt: TGTGCCAGCAGCTCCGATGAAAAACTGTTTTTT
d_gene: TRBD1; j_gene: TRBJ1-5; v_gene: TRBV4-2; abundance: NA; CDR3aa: CASSPGDSKNQPQHF; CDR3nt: TGTGCCAGCAGCCCTGGGGACAGTAAGAATCAGCCCCAGCATTTT
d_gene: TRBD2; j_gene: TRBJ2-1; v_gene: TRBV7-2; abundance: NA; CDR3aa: CASSLESRAGGYEQFF; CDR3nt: TGTGCCAGCAGCTTAGAGTCGCGAGCGGGAGGCTATGAGCAGTTCTTC
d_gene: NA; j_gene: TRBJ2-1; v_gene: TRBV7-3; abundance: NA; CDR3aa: CASSLKGHEQFF; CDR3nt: TGTGCCAGCAGCTTAAAGGGGCATGAGCAGTTCTTC
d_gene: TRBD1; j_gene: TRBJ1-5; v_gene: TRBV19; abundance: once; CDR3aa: CASSDDRGNQPQHF; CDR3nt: TGTGCCAGTAGTGACGACAGGGGCAATCAGCCCCAGCATTTT
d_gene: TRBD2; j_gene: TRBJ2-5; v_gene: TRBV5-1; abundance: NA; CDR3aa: CASSRLTSGEETQYF; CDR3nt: TGCGCCAGCAGCCGACTGACTAGCGGGGAAGAGACCCAGTACTTC
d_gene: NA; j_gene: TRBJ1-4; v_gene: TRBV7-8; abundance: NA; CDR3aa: CASSTPGEATNEKLFF; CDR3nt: TGTGCCAGCAGCACACCAGGGGAAGCAACTAATGAAAAACTGTTTTTT
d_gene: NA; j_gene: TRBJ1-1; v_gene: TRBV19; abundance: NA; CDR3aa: CASRATEAFF; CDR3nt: TGTGCCAGTAGAGCCACTGAAGCTTTCTTT
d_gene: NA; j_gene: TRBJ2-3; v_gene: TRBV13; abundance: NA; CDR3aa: CASSLEGQGSTDTQYF; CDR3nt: TGTGCCAGCAGCTTAGAAGGGCAGGGTAGCACAGATACGCAGTATTTT
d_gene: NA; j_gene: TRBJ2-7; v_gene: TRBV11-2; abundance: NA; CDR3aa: CASTRQASYEQYF; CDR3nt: TGTGCCAGCACCCGACAGGCCTCCTACGAGCAGTACTTC
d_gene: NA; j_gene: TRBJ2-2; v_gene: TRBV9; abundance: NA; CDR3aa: CASSGQGGELFF; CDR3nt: TGTGCCAGCAGCGGACAAGGCGGGGAGCTGTTTTTT
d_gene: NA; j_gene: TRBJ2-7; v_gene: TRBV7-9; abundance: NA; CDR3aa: CASSLGGGVGIYEQYF; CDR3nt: TGTGCCAGCAGCTTAGGAGGGGGAGTGGGGATCTACGAGCAGTACTTC
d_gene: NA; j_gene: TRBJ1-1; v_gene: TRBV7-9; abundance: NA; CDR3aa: CASSHNEGVGAFF; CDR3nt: TGTGCCAGCAGCCACAACGAGGGTGTGGGAGCTTTCTTT
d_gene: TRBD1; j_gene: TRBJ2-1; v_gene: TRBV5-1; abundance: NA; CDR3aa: CASSWDSEQFF; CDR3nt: TGCGCCAGCAGCTGGGACAGCGAGCAGTTCTTC
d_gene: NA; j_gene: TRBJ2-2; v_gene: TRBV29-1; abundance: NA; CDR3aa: CSVEKYGGLTGELFF; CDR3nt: TGCAGCGTTGAGAAATATGGGGGCCTCACCGGGGAGCTGTTTTTT
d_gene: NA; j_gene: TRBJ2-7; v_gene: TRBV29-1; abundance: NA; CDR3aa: CSGSGTRGSEQYF; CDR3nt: TGCAGCGGATCCGGGACCCGGGGGAGCGAGCAGTACTTC
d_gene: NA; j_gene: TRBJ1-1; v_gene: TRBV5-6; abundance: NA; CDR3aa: CASSLDSFTEAFF; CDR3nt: TGTGCCAGCAGCTTGGATTCCTTCACTGAAGCTTTCTTT
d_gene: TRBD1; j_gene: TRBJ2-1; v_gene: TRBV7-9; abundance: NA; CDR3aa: CASSLTGVISQNEQFF; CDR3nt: TGTGCCAGCAGTCTTACAGGGGTCATCTCACAAAATGAGCAGTTCTTC
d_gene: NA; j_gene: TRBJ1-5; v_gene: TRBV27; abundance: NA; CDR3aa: CASSLQGINQPQHF; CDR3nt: TGTGCCAGCAGTTTACAGGGGATCAATCAGCCCCAGCATTTT
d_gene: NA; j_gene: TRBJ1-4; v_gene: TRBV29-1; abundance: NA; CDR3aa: CSVRGLANEKLFF; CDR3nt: TGCAGCGTTAGGGGTCTGGCTAATGAAAAACTGTTTTTT
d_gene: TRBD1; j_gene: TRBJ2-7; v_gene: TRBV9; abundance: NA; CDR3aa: CASSVGTGISYEQYF; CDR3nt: TGTGCCAGCAGCGTAGGGACAGGGATCTCCTACGAGCAGTACTTC
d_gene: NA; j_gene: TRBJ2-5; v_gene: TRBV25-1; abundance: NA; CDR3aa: CASSPLPRNLETQYF; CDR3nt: TGTGCCAGCAGCCCCCTCCCGCGGAATCTTGAGACCCAGTACTTC
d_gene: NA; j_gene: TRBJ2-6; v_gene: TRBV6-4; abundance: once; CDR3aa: CASSDGSSGANVLTF; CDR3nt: TGTGCCAGCAGTGATGGTAGCTCTGGGGCCAACGTCCTGACTTTC
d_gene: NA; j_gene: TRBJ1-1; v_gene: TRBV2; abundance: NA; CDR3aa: CASSEMGAGTEAFF; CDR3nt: TGTGCCAGCAGTGAAATGGGGGCTGGGACTGAAGCTTTCTTT
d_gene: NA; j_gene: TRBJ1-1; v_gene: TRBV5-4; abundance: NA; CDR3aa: CASSSSKLYTEAFF; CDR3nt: TGTGCCAGCAGCTCGAGCAAACTATACACTGAAGCTTTCTTT
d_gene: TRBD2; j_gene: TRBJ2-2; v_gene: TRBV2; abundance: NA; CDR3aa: CASKREGGDTGELFF; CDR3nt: TGTGCCAGCAAGCGGGAGGGAGGGGACACCGGGGAGCTGTTTTTT